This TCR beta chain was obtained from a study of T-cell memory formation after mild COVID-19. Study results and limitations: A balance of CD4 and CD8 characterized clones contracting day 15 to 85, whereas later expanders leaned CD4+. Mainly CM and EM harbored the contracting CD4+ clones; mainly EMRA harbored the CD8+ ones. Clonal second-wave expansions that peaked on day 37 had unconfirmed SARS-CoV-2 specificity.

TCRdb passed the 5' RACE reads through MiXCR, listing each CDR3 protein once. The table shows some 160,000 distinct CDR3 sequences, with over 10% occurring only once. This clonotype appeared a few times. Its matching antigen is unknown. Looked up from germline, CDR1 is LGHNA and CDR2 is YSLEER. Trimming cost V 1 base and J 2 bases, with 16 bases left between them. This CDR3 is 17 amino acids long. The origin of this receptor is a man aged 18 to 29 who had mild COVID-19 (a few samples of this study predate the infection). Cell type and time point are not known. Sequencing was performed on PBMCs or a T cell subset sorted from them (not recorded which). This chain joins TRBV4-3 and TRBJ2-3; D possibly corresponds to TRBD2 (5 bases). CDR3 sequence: CASSQVLGRGNTDTQYF. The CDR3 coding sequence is TGCGCCAGCAGCCAAGTATTGGGCCGGGGAAACACAGATACGCAGTATTTT.